This T cell receptor beta chain emerged from a study of cytomegalovirus exposure and HLA in healthy donors. Trimming cost V 7 bases and J 5 bases, with 17 bases left between them. Germline lookup yields CDR1 MDHEN and CDR2 SYDVKM. The CDR3 has 15 amino acids. Concerning this clone: Its antigen is not identified.

Findings and limits, study-wide: CMV antigen specificity was confirmed in vitro for a few CMV-associated chains. Altogether, 170 or so TCR beta chains were recorded as cytomegalovirus-associated.

Assay used: immunoSEQ multiplex PCR; TCRdb lists only in-frame clones, some missing. Among roughly 150,000 clones listed, 88% were seen once. The TCR sequence derives from a man between 18 and 35 years old in good health and CMV-seronegative. Sequenced input: PBMCs. This chain joins TRBV28 and TRBJ2-2; perhaps TRBD1 as D (5 bases). CDR3 loop: CASTRRLGETGELFF. Here the CDR3 DNA reads TGTGCCAGCACCCGACGCTTAGGGGAAACCGGGGAGCTGTTTTTT.